This T cell receptor (beta chain) was profiled in a study of shared clonotypes between healthy human individuals. Whole-study context: Aged 18 to 49, the donors were two women and a few men.

Findings and limits, study-wide: Generally, naive subsets (rather than memory subsets) showed larger estimated richness.

Only CD45RO-negative cells positively selected for CCR7 counted as naive CD8 cells, so terminally differentiated effector memory CD45RA+ cells were excluded. All donors were healthy HIV-negative adults lacking recent acute infections or vaccinations. The table came from immunoSEQ multiplex PCR; TCRdb's copy has only in-frame clones and leaves some out. The data hold over 750,000 clones, with 96% observed a single time. CDR1 SEHNR and CDR2 FQNEAQ come from the germline V gene (reference sequence). The CDR3 totals 15 residues. V was pared by 5 bases and J by 2 bases, with 15 bases between. Regarding this clone: Its antigen is currently unknown.

The TCR originated in a man aged 25-45 years in good health. Sequencing input: naive CD8+ T cells sorted from blood. The V call is TRBV7-9, the J call TRBJ1-2, with a weak D call TRBD1 (6 bases). In nucleotides, the CDR3 is TGTGCCAGCAGCGGCCGATCAGGGGAGAACTATGGCTACACCTTC. Amino acids: CASSGRSGENYGYTF.